This section outlines one T cell receptor (beta chain) sequence together with its context. Alongside a J-beta primer mix, a sample-barcoded 5' primer served in a second PCR lasting about 7 to 12 cycles. Every individual sample yielded 2.5 million or more paired-end reads (each containing CDR3). From the 5' RACE reads, TCRdb called clonotypes with MiXCR, one entry per CDR3 protein. The table has roughly 2 million distinct CDR3 sequences, roughly 50% seen once. The data were taken from a study of blood T cells in healthy people across ages. V was pared by 3 bases and J by 0 bases, with 12 bases between. This CDR3 comprises 15 residues. CDR1 is SGHTS, CDR2 YDEGEE, per germline. Approximately 9.4 milliliters was the volume of peripheral blood drawn from each donor.

The sequence came from a woman between 40 and 55 years old in good health. The V call is TRBV5-8, the J call TRBJ1-1; D is ambiguous. The sequenced sample consisted of blood. CDR3 sequence reads: CASSYGRIVNTEAFF. In DNA form, the CDR3 reads TGTGCCAGCAGCTATGGGCGGATTGTGAACACTGAAGCTTTCTTT.